These 6 T cell receptor beta chains originate from one sample sequenced in a study of tumor and adjacent non-tumor tissue in lung cancer. A modified ARM-PCR protocol with three rounds of nested PCR amplified TCRbeta. TCRdb redid the calling of the multiplex PCR reads with MiXCR, one entry per CDR3 protein. The profile shows some 100,000 distinct CDR3 sequences, roughly three fifths of them singletons. No cell sorting was done before RNA was extracted from the tissue. Distant lung tissue was collected more than 3 cm away from the tumor edge. The material sequenced was distant non-tumor lung tissue. These TCRs come from a man in his sixties with non-small cell lung cancer.

This clonotype has ten or more counts. The junction does not match germline at one end; this may be a read error. V gene TRBV4-1 combines with J gene TRBJ2-3, with a tentative D call TRBD1 (6 bases). The length of the CDR3 is 17 residues. The germline CDR1 and CDR2 sequences are MGHRA and YSYEKL. DNA of the CDR3: TGCGCCAGCAGCCAAGTGACAGGAAAAACGATCATGGATACGCAGTGTTTT. It translates to CASSQVTGKTIMDTQCF.

In the case of this clonotype: The junction and the germline gene differ at one end; a read error may be behind it. This chain connects TRBV6-5 to TRBJ1-6; D ambiguous. This CDR3 comprises 14 residues. Germline V CDR1 and CDR2: MNHEY, SVGAGI. CDR3 residues: CASKYHGDNSPLNF. The DNA for the CDR3 is TGTGCCAGCAAGTACCACGGGGATAATTCACCCCTCAACTTT.

This clonotype was found a few times. As the CDR3 is not closed by the conserved phenylalanine or tryptophan, this likely results from a read error. J is TRBJ1-1 and V is TRBV4-1, with D unclear. CDR1 is MGHRA and CDR2 is YSYEKL in the germline V gene. The CDR3 runs 11 residues. Trimming removed 3 bases from V and 4 bases from J, with 3 bases in between. In DNA, the CDR3 is TGCGCCAGCAGCCACGGCACTGAAGCTTTCATT. It is translated as CASSHGTEAFI.

Turning to this clonotype: This CDR3 is missing its conserved last phenylalanine or tryptophan, likely due to a read error. The chain joins TRBV11-2 to TRBJ2-5; D unclear. Trimming cost V 1 base and J 4 bases, with 13 bases left between them. This CDR3 is built from 15 residues. Germline CDR1 SGHAT, CDR2 FQNNGV. CDR3 in amino acids: CASSLVPPGVETQYS. CDR3 DNA: TGTGCCAGCAGCTTAGTCCCCCCCGGAGTAGAGACCCAGTACTCC.

This sequence joins TRBV7-2 and TRBJ2-5; 9 nucleotides align to TRBD1. Per the germline V gene, CDR1 is SGHTA and CDR2 is FQGNSA. CDR3 size: 16 residues. After removal of 1 base from V and 2 bases from J, the junction contained 5 bases not matched to a gene. Here the CDR3 reads CASSLGFGTGQETQYF. CDR3 nucleotides: TGTGCCAGCAGCTTAGGATTTGGGACAGGGCAAGAGACCCAGTACTTC.

This clonotype was seen a few times. This could be a read error, since a much larger clone is one nucleotide away. The gene calls are TRBV6-1 and TRBJ2-1, with 10 bases identical to TRBD2. The V gene's germline CDR1 is MNHNS and CDR2 SASEGT. The CDR3 covers 15 residues. CDR3 region: CASSGGLAVYNEPFF. DNA of the CDR3: TGTGCCAGCAGTGGAGGACTAGCGGTCTACAATGAGCCGTTCTTC.